One sample yielded the 26 T cell receptor beta chains listed below, sequenced in a study of vaccination effects on CD4 cells after COVID-19. The antigens these receptors bind are not known. Libraries were prepared by immunoSEQ multiplex PCR; TCRdb keeps only in-frame clonotypes and omits some of them. The data show 25,000 to 30,000 clones, with about 79% seen just once and around 6.5% held by the top ten. Before sequencing took place, the ViraFEST assay used viral peptide pools to expand antigen-specific CD4+ T cells. Between days 10 and 11 of culture, CD4+ T cells were separated out. BNT162b2 vaccine or mRNA-1273 vaccine was given to participants in two doses. This material consisted of CD4+ T cells from PBMCs cultured with SARS-CoV-2 spike peptides, taken after COVID-19 vaccination. The receptors originated from a human donor who received a COVID-19 vaccine. Some clones in this sample may be carry-over from other donors' samples.

CDR3 residues: CASSLAGGKPEAFF. The CDR3 DNA is TGTGCCAGCAGCTTAGCGGGCGGGAAACCTGAAGCTTTCTTT. The J gene is TRBJ1-1, the V gene TRBV7-9; D not resolved. The CDR3 totals 14 residues. Trimming shortened V by 0 bases and J by 6 bases, and 11 bases separated the two germline ends. Germline lookup yields CDR1 SEHNR and CDR2 FQNEAQ (reference sequence).

For the CDR3, the DNA is TGTGCCAGTGGACCTGCGGACAGCGACACAGATACGCAGTATTTT. It specifies CASGPADSDTDTQYF. The chain links TRBV19 to TRBJ2-3, with TRBD1 as a possible D gene (6 bases). The ends were cut back, 8 bases at V and 2 bases at J, with 17 bases in the middle. This CDR3 contains 15 residues. The V gene's germline CDR1 is LNHDA and CDR2 SQIVND (reference sequence).

This clone was counted a single time. The rearrangement uses TRBV6-5 and TRBJ1-1; no reliable D call. The germline gives CDR1 MNHEY, CDR2 SVGAGI. Trimming took off 0 bases at V and 4 bases at J, with 9 bases between the two ends. CDR3 length: 14 residues. CDR3 DNA: TGTGCCAGCAGTTACTCGAGAGAGGGCACTGAAGCTTTCTTT. Its translation is CASSYSREGTEAFF.

V usage is TRBV6-6 and J usage is TRBJ1-2; 7 bases line up with TRBD1. The CDR3 consists of 14 residues. V gave up 6 bases and J gave up 0 bases; unmatched junction bases: 4. Looked up from germline, CDR1 is MNHNY and CDR2 is SVGAGI (reference sequence). DNA of the CDR3: TGTGCCAGCAGCCCAGGGGGTGCTAACTATGGCTACACCTTC. The encoded protein is CASSPGGANYGYTF.

The gene calls are TRBV4-2 and TRBJ2-2, with 8 bases aligning to TRBD1. V dropped 3 bases and J dropped 4; count of bases not matched to a gene: 7. The CDR3 is made up of 16 amino acids. Germline V gene lookup returns CDR1 LGHNA and CDR2 YNFKEQ. CDR3 amino acids: CASSHLQGAGTGELFF. The CDR3 DNA sequence: TGTGCCAGCAGCCACCTCCAGGGGGCAGGCACCGGGGAGCTGTTTTTT.

This clone came up once. J is TRBJ1-2 and V is TRBV6-5; no firm D call. The CDR3 sequence is 13 residues long. Germline-derived CDR1 and CDR2 are MNHEY and SVGAGI. The V gene lost 3 bases and the J gene lost 8 bases, with 13 bases spanning the gap. CDR3 sequence: CASSYAREKGYTF. For the CDR3, the DNA is TGTGCCAGCAGTTATGCGAGGGAAAAAGGCTACACCTTC.

The chain employs TRBV5-1 and TRBJ2-3; 8 bases are shared with TRBD1. V lost 7 bases to trimming and J lost 3 bases; unmatched junction nucleotides: 10. Germline lookup yields CDR1 SGHRS and CDR2 YFSETQ. The CDR3 contains 15 residues. As DNA, the CDR3 is TGCGCCAGCCCCCGGACAGGGTTATTGACAGATACGCAGTATTTT. Translation: CASPRTGLLTDTQYF.

This sequence joins TRBV5-6 and TRBJ2-7; tentatively, D is TRBD1 or TRBD2 (5 bases each). The V gene's germline CDR1 is SGHDT and CDR2 YYEEEE. The V gene lost 3 bases and the J gene lost 3 bases, with 10 bases spanning the gap. This CDR3 is built from 13 residues. The CDR3 DNA is TGTGCCAGCAGCTCGGGACCGGTCTACGAGCAGTACGTC. It is translated as CASSSGPVYEQYV.

The rearrangement joins TRBV7-2 to TRBJ2-7, with 9 nucleotides matching TRBD2. Germline lookup yields CDR1 SGHTA and CDR2 FQGNSA. The length of the CDR3 is 14 residues. V trimming: 1 base; J trimming: 5 bases; junction bases outside the gene matches: 3. CDR3 in amino acids: CASSLVGGGDEQYV. The CDR3 DNA reads as TGTGCCAGCAGCTTAGTCGGCGGGGGGGACGAGCAGTACGTC.

V usage is TRBV18 and J usage is TRBJ1-3; 7 nucleotides line up with TRBD1. The CDR3 is made up of 15 amino acids. The trim removed 6 bases at V and 3 bases at J, leaving 8 bases unmatched. CDR1 and CDR2 (germline): KGHSH, LQKENI. CDR3 DNA sequence: TGTGCCAGCTCCCCGCCGGGACAGATTGGAAACACCATATATTTT. As protein: CASSPPGQIGNTIYF.

This clone appeared once. The chain employs TRBV12-3 or TRBV12-4 and TRBJ2-2; D is undetermined. V was shortened by 3 bases and J by 2 bases, with 1 base between the two germline ends. The CDR3 spans 12 residues. DNA for the CDR3: TGTGCCAGCAGTTTTAACACCGGGGAGCTGTTTTTT. Its protein is CASSFNTGELFF.

V usage is TRBV15 and J usage is TRBJ2-1; D gene ambiguous. This CDR3 is built from 14 residues. Germline lookup yields CDR1 LNHNV and CDR2 YYDKDF (reference sequence). Trimming took off 3 bases at V and 9 bases at J, with 15 bases between the two ends. Here the CDR3 reads CATSRDIGPGEQFF. CDR3 in DNA: TGTGCCACCAGCAGGGATATCGGACCTGGTGAGCAGTTCTTC.

The genes are TRBV7-2 and TRBJ2-2; 9 nucleotides agree with TRBD1. This CDR3 region has 13 residues. V trimming: 9 bases; J trimming: 5 bases; junction bases outside the gene matches: 4. The germline V gene has CDR1 SGHTA and CDR2 FQGNSA. The CDR3 nucleotides are TGTGCCAGTCGTGGGACAGGGACCGGGGAGCTGTTTTTT. Translation gives CASRGTGTGELFF.

The V call is TRBV19, the J call TRBJ1-1; no reliable D call. Germline loops: CDR1 LNHDA, CDR2 SQIVND (reference sequence). V lost 8 bases to trimming and J lost 1 base, with 8 bases between them. The CDR3 covers 12 residues. DNA for the CDR3: TGTGCCAGTCTGAACAGGAACACTGAAGCTTTCTTT. It specifies CASLNRNTEAFF.

The chain recombines TRBV7-9 with TRBJ1-4; D gene uncertain. The V end was cut by 3 bases, the J end by 8 bases, with 4 bases between. CDR1 and CDR2 (germline): SEHNR, FQNEAQ (reference sequence). This CDR3 region has 11 residues. The CDR3 bases are TGTGCCAGCAGCTTCGAGGAAAAACTGTTTTTT. Protein product: CASSFEEKLFF. Full variable domain (remainder filled in from reference TRBV7-9 and TRBJ1-4): DTGVSQNPRHKITKRGQNVTFRCDPISEHNRLYWYRQTLGQGPEFLTYFQNEAQLEKSRLLSDRFSAERPKGSFSTLEIQRTEQGDSAMYLCASSFEEKLFFGSGTQLSVL.

The chain couples TRBV6-5 to TRBJ2-5; D tentatively fits TRBD1 or TRBD2 (5 bases each). Trimming took 2 bases from V and 1 from J, leaving 8 bases between them. This CDR3 spans 14 amino acids. Germline-derived CDR1 and CDR2 are MNHEY and SVGAGI. The DNA for the CDR3 is TGTGCCAGCAGTTACACCGGGGCCCAAGAGACCCAGTACTTC. Its translation is CASSYTGAQETQYF.

The chain uses TRBV4-1 and TRBJ2-5; a weak D match, TRBD1 (5 bases). V was clipped by 6 bases and J by 0 bases, with 14 bases between them. Germline V gene sequence: CDR1 MGHRA, CDR2 YSYEKL. The CDR3 totals 15 residues. The CDR3 sequence is CASSSGPSYQETQYF. In DNA form, the CDR3 reads TGCGCCAGCAGTTCAGGGCCGAGCTACCAAGAGACCCAGTACTTC.

This clone appeared once. The rearrangement joins TRBV7-2 to TRBJ1-5, with D unresolved. Trimming took 5 bases from V and 3 from J, leaving 11 bases between them. This CDR3 spans 14 amino acids. Germline V gene lookup returns CDR1 SGHTA and CDR2 FQGNSA. CDR3 sequence (DNA): TGTGCCAGCAGCCGGGGAGGATCCAATCAGCCCCAGCATTTT. Translated: CASSRGGSNQPQHF.

The rearrangement links TRBV19 to TRBJ1-5, with TRBD1 identical over 10 bases. This CDR3 is 15 amino acids long. Germline-derived CDR1 and CDR2 are LNHDA and SQIVND (reference sequence). J was trimmed by 6 bases and V by 5 bases; bases with no gene match: 7. The CDR3 sequence is CASSLRDRGVQPQHF. The CDR3 region has the DNA TGTGCCAGTAGTCTCCGGGACAGGGGAGTTCAGCCCCAGCATTTT.

This chain's CDR3 is CASSTAVGIDTQYF. CDR3 in DNA: TGTGCCAGTAGTACAGCGGTGGGGATAGATACGCAGTATTTT. The chain is built from TRBV19 and TRBJ2-3, with D tentatively TRBD2 (5 bases). Deletions cut 4 bases from V and 5 bases from J, with 13 bases between. CDR1 and CDR2 from the germline V gene are LNHDA and SQIVND (reference sequence). The CDR3 runs to 14 residues.

The V and J genes are TRBV4-2 and TRBJ2-5, with TRBD1 matching 11 bases. The CDR3 totals 14 residues. CDR1 is LGHNA, CDR2 YNFKEQ, per germline. The J segment lost 7 bases and the V segment lost 5 bases, leaving 6 bases of the junction unmatched. CDR3 amino acids: CASSRTGGSGTQYF. The CDR3 bases are TGTGCCAGCAGCAGGACAGGGGGCAGCGGGACCCAGTACTTC.

The chain combines TRBV4-1 with TRBJ2-3; D ambiguous. The germline V gene encodes CDR1 MGHRA and CDR2 YSYEKL. Trimming shortened V by 1 base and J by 0 bases, and 8 bases separated the two germline ends. The CDR3 consists of 15 residues. The CDR3 sequence: CASSQVSQSTDTQYF. The CDR3 nucleotides read TGCGCCAGCAGCCAAGTGAGCCAGAGCACAGATACGCAGTATTTT.

This rearrangement joins TRBV30 to TRBJ2-1, with D unresolved. Germline V CDR1 and CDR2: GTSNPN, SVGIG (reference sequence). Trimming stripped 0 bases from V and 12 bases from J, with 9 bases between. CDR3 length: 11 amino acids. For the CDR3, the DNA is TGTGCCTGGAGTGTACAATATTGGCAGTTCTTC. Translating gives CAWSVQYWQFF.

In nucleotides, the CDR3 is TGTGCCAGCAGCGTCGGGCCTTACACGAACACTGAAGCTTTCTTT. Residues: CASSVGPYTNTEAFF. The rearrangement links TRBV9 to TRBJ1-1, with unresolved D. Trimming pared 2 bases from V and 1 base from J, leaving 12 bases between. CDR3 length: 15 residues. CDR1 SGDLS and CDR2 YYNGEE come from the germline V gene.

In its sample, this clone was seen a few times. The chain combines TRBV7-2 with TRBJ1-5; 8 bases agree with TRBD1. The CDR3 has 14 amino acids. V gave up 5 bases and J gave up 2 bases; unmatched junction bases: 2. The germline V gene encodes CDR1 SGHTA and CDR2 FQGNSA. The CDR3 loop reads CASSKQGGNQPQHF. CDR3 sequence (DNA): TGTGCCAGCAGCAAACAGGGGGGCAATCAGCCCCAGCATTTT.

The CDR3 here is CASSTREGAIDGYTF. CDR3 DNA: TGTGCCAGCAGCACTAGGGAGGGGGCCATAGATGGCTACACCTTC. The rearrangement joins TRBV7-8 to TRBJ1-2, with 7 bases identical to TRBD1. Germline assignment: CDR1 SGHVS and CDR2 FQNEAQ. V lost 5 bases, J lost 6 bases, and 12 bases stayed unmatched. The length of the CDR3 is 15 residues.